The text below deals with one T cell receptor beta chain. As yet, its antigen is unknown. The sample belongs to a study of PD-1 blockade in classical Hodgkin lymphoma. Study results and caveats: Patients who responded completely had about the same baseline diversity as newly diagnosed patients. TCR diversity in CD4+, not CD8+, cells rose significantly by C4D1. The origin of the repertoire differences remains undefined, with disease activity or prior therapy as possible causes.

Time point here: cycle 4 day 1 (C4D1), after 6 weeks of nivolumab. Brentuximab vedotin exposure varied, and every patient relapsed after autologous stem cell transplantation. Purification of CD4+ T cells from thawed PBMCs was achieved by magnetic negative selection. Responses achieved at best were complete response, partial response or progressive disease. CDR1 is LNHDA and CDR2 is SQIVND in the germline V gene (reference sequence). The CDR3 totals 13 residues. V lost 5 bases, J lost 8 bases, and 6 bases stayed unmatched. Method: immunoSEQ multiplex PCR; TCRdb's copy keeps in-frame clones and lacks some. Among 25,000 to 30,000 clones listed, roughly 80% were seen once.

V and J are TRBV19 and TRBJ1-3; 7 positions match TRBD1. The receptor was derived from a human donor with classical Hodgkin lymphoma. Sequencing was performed on CD4+ T cells from blood, taken before the fourth cycle of nivolumab. The CDR3 DNA is TGTGCCAGTAGTGAGACAGGGTCCGACACCATATATTTT. This gives the protein CASSETGSDTIYF.